The 18 T cell receptor beta chains in this list originate from one sample, sequenced in a study of blood T cell repertoires in COVID-19. Sequencing used immunoSEQ multiplex PCR; TCRdb keeps in-frame clones, though not all of them. The sample shows about 250,000 clones, around 87% of them seen only once. Sequencing input: PBMCs or T cells enriched from blood (not recorded which). The receptors derive from a woman between 45 and 65 years old who had recovered from COVID-19.

This clone has just one count. The CDR3 coding sequence is TGTGCCAGCAGTTACGAAAGCGGGGCAGCCTACGAGCAGTACTTC. Its protein product is CASSYESGAAYEQYF. This sequence joins TRBV6-6 and TRBJ2-7, with 7 positions matching TRBD2. In germline, CDR1 is MNHNY, CDR2 SVGAGI (reference sequence). V lost 2 bases and J lost 2; bases outside the gene matches: 6. This CDR3 is 15 amino acids long.

V and J are TRBV4-3 and TRBJ2-5, with a tentative D call TRBD2 (6 bases). This CDR3 is built from 16 residues. CDR1 LGHNA and CDR2 YSLEER come from the germline V gene. V gave up 0 bases and J gave up 5 bases, with 16 bases separating them. The CDR3 protein is CASSQDGTGVLETQYF. In DNA form, the CDR3 reads TGCGCCAGCAGCCAAGATGGGACGGGAGTCTTGGAGACCCAGTACTTC.

The chain employs TRBV2 and TRBJ2-1; D is possibly TRBD2 (5 bases). The germline V gene encodes CDR1 SNHLY and CDR2 FYNNEI. V was pared by 3 bases and J by 10 bases, with 13 bases between. There are 13 residues in the CDR3. CDR3 sequence: CASSDRGAYEQFF. CDR3 DNA sequence: TGTGCCAGCAGTGACCGGGGAGCATACGAGCAGTTCTTC.

The chain has TRBV3-1 (or the pseudogene TRBV3-2) and TRBJ1-2; D is unclear. From germline, CDR1 is LGHDT and CDR2 YNNKEL (reference sequence). Trimming removed 1 base from V and 8 bases from J, with 8 bases in between. The CDR3 length is 12 residues. The DNA of the CDR3 is TGTGCCAGCAGCCAAGTCGGGGAGGGCTACACCTTC. The encoded protein is CASSQVGEGYTF.

The chain combines TRBV28 with TRBJ2-2, with TRBD1 matching 7 bases. Germline V gene sequence: CDR1 MDHEN, CDR2 SYDVKM. Germline trimming cut 6 bases from V and 4 bases from J; bases unmatched to any gene: 5. The CDR3 length is 14 residues. CDR3 nucleotide sequence: TGTGCCAGCAGACGACAGGGCACCACCGGGGAGCTGTTTTTT. Protein: CASRRQGTTGELFF.

V usage is TRBV2 and J usage is TRBJ1-6; no firm D call. The V and J ends lost 3 bases and 0 bases respectively, with 9 bases between them. Germline lookup yields CDR1 SNHLY and CDR2 FYNNEI. The CDR3 extends over 16 amino acids. The chain's CDR3 is CASSESRSSYNSPLHF. In nucleotides, the CDR3 is TGTGCCAGCAGTGAGTCGAGGAGCTCCTATAATTCACCCCTCCACTTT.

A note on this clone: Other DNA sequences in this sample translate to the same CDR3. The gene calls are TRBV7-9 and TRBJ2-1, with TRBD2 matching over 13 bases. With V trimmed by 3 bases and J by 0 bases, 2 bases remained unmatched. CDR1 is SEHNR, CDR2 FQNEAQ, per germline (reference sequence). This CDR3 contains 17 residues. CDR3 residues: CASSLGTSGNSYNEQFF. In DNA, the CDR3 is TGTGCCAGCAGCTTGGGGACTAGCGGGAACTCCTACAATGAGCAGTTCTTC.

This sequence joins TRBV19 and TRBJ2-2; D call uncertain. Deletions cut 1 base from V and 7 bases from J, with 10 bases between. The germline gives CDR1 LNHDA, CDR2 SQIVND (reference sequence). The CDR3 runs 14 residues. The CDR3 loop reads CASSIGADGGELFF. For the CDR3, the DNA is TGTGCCAGTAGTATAGGGGCAGACGGCGGGGAGCTGTTTTTT.

The chain links TRBV11-2 to TRBJ1-2; TRBD1 might be the D (6 bases). The CDR3 length is 15 residues. Germline V gene lookup returns CDR1 SGHAT and CDR2 FQNNGV. Trimming took off 0 bases at V and 8 bases at J, with 16 bases between the two ends. CDR3 amino acids: CASSLEGRGRDGYTF. CDR3 nucleotide sequence: TGTGCCAGCAGCTTAGAAGGCAGGGGAAGGGACGGCTACACCTTC.

This chain links TRBV29-1 with TRBJ2-1; 7 bases are shared with TRBD2. There are 13 residues in the CDR3. J gave up 5 bases and V 7 bases, and 8 bases lay outside the gene matches. CDR1 is SQVTM, CDR2 ANQGSEA, per germline. Written as DNA, the CDR3 is TGCAGCGCCGGTCGGCGGGGGAACAATGAGCAGTTCTTC. Encoded protein: CSAGRRGNNEQFF.

This clone was detected once. The chain employs TRBV7-2 and TRBJ2-7; 7 nucleotides align to TRBD1. The CDR3 has 14 residues. The germline V gene has CDR1 SGHTA and CDR2 FQGNSA. The junction had 11 bases not matched to a gene; V was cut back by 6 bases and J by 6 bases. The chain's CDR3 is CASRPDRSSSEQYF. CDR3 nucleotide sequence: TGTGCCAGCAGACCGGACAGGTCTAGCAGCGAGCAGTACTTC.

This chain links TRBV4-3 with TRBJ2-1, with 9 nucleotides matching TRBD2. The CDR3 consists of 17 residues. After removal of 1 base from V and 10 bases from J, the junction contained 14 bases not matched to a gene. CDR1 LGHNA and CDR2 YSLEER come from the germline V gene. The CDR3 protein is CASSQGFLAGGPNEQFF. The CDR3 DNA follows: TGCGCCAGCAGCCAAGGATTTCTGGCGGGAGGGCCAAACGAGCAGTTCTTC.

The rearrangement uses TRBV5-8 and TRBJ2-7; possible D gene TRBD2, 6 bases. Trimming took off 0 bases at V and 3 bases at J, with 7 bases between the two ends. Per the germline V gene, CDR1 is SGHTS and CDR2 is YDEGEE. The CDR3 loop spans 13 amino acids. The CDR3 DNA follows: TGTGCCAGCAGCTTGGTGGGGGGCTACGAGCAGTACTTC. Translation: CASSLVGGYEQYF.

This clone has a single count. This CDR3 reads CAISESGTGYEQYF. The CDR3 DNA sequence: TGTGCCATCAGTGAGTCCGGGACAGGCTACGAGCAGTACTTC. The genes are TRBV10-3 and TRBJ2-7; 8 bases line up with TRBD1. In germline, CDR1 is ENHRY, CDR2 SYGVKD. V trimming: 0 bases; J trimming: 3 bases; junction bases outside the gene matches: 1. The CDR3 runs 14 residues.

This rearrangement joins TRBV6-5 to TRBJ2-2; D unresolved. The V end lost 0 bases, the J end lost 6 bases, and 5 bases lay between the germline ends. The CDR3 is 13 amino acids. Per the germline V gene, CDR1 is MNHEY and CDR2 is SVGAGI. The CDR3 protein is CASSYSPAGELFF. CDR3 in DNA: TGTGCCAGCAGTTACTCGCCGGCCGGGGAGCTGTTTTTT.

This clone was observed a single time. The J gene is TRBJ1-1, the V gene TRBV7-2; TRBD1 might be the D (5 bases). The CDR3 totals 15 residues. The V gene lost 5 bases and the J gene lost 0 bases, with 13 bases spanning the gap. Germline V gives CDR1 SGHTA, CDR2 FQGNSA. The CDR3 DNA follows: TGTGCCAGCAGCCATTCCCCGACAGTGAACACTGAAGCTTTCTTT. Its translation: CASSHSPTVNTEAFF.

The rearrangement uses TRBV5-5 and TRBJ1-1; TRBD1 matches at 7 bases. The trim removed 6 bases at V and 1 base at J, leaving 6 bases unmatched. From germline, CDR1 is SGHKS and CDR2 YYEKEE (reference sequence). The CDR3 covers 14 residues. CDR3 in amino acids: CASTDRRGNTEAFF. CDR3 in DNA: TGTGCCAGCACGGACAGGCGAGGGAACACTGAAGCTTTCTTT.

V gene TRBV19 combines with J gene TRBJ1-2, with TRBD1 matching over 9 bases. The length of the CDR3 is 15 residues. The germline gives CDR1 LNHDA, CDR2 SQIVND (reference sequence). V gave up 4 bases and J gave up 4 bases; unmatched junction bases: 7. The CDR3 sequence is CASSTRGQGAYGYTF. Here the CDR3 DNA reads TGTGCCAGTAGTACAAGGGGACAGGGCGCCTATGGCTACACCTTC.